The sequence of this T cell receptor (beta chain) was determined in a study of T cell responses to AZD1222 COVID-19 vaccine. Study conclusions and caveats: Just a handful of AZD1222 recipients tested seropositive at baseline.

As regards this clone: Its antigen remains unidentified.

Germline V gene sequence: CDR1 SQVTM, CDR2 ANQGSEA. V was pared by 5 bases and J by 0 bases, with 12 bases between. This CDR3 has 14 amino acids. Only in-frame clones appear in the TCRdb table, and some are missing; sequencing was by immunoSEQ multiplex PCR. The sample has about 150,000 clones, around 85% seen once. The sequence was obtained from an adult who had recovered from COVID-19. The chain carries TRBV29-1 and TRBJ2-3; D may be TRBD2 (5 bases). The sequences come from peripheral blood, collected after recovery from COVID-19. The CDR3 protein is CSVLDWTSTDTQYF. In DNA, the CDR3 is TGCAGCGTTCTCGATTGGACTAGCACAGATACGCAGTATTTT.